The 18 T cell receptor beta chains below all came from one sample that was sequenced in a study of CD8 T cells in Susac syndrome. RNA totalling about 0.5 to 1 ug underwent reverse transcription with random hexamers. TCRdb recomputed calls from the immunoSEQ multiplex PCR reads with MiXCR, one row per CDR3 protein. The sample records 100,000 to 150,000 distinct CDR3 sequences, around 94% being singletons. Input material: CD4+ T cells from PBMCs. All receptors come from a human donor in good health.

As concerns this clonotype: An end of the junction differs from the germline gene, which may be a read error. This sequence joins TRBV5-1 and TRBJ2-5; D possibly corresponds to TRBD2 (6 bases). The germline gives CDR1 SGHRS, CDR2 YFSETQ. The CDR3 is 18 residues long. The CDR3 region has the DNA TGCGCCAGCAGCTTGCGGGACCGGGAGCGAACATACCAAGGGACCCAGTACTTC. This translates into CASSLRDRERTYQGTQYF. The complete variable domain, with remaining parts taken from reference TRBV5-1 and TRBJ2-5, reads KAGVTQTPRYLIKTRGQQVTLSCSPISGHRSVSWYQQTPGQGLQFLFEYFSETQRNKGNFPGRFSGRQFSNSRSEMNVSTLELGDSALYLCASSLRDRERTYQGTQYFGPGTRLLVL.

The CDR3 nucleotides read TGTGCCAGCAGCCACCTTCGTTATGAGCAGTTCTTC. Its protein is CASSHLRYEQFF. The V gene is TRBV3-1, the J gene TRBJ2-1; D unresolved. CDR3 length: 12 amino acids. Germline V gives CDR1 LGHDT, CDR2 YNNKEL (reference sequence). Trimming pared 3 bases from V and 8 bases from J, leaving 8 bases between.

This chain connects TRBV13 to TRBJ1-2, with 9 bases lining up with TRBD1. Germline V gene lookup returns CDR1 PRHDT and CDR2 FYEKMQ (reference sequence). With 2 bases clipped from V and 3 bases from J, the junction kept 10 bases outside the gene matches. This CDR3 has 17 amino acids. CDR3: CASSLIPGQGLDYGYTF. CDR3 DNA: TGTGCCAGCAGCTTAATCCCGGGACAGGGCTTAGACTATGGCTACACCTTC.

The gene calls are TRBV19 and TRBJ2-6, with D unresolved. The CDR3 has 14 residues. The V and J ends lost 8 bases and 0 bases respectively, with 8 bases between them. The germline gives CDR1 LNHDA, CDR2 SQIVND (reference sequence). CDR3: CASAVFSGANVLTF. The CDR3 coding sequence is TGTGCCAGTGCTGTCTTCTCTGGGGCCAACGTCCTGACTTTC.

The CDR3 coding sequence is TGTGCCAGCAGCCTAACAGGGGCCTTTAGCTCCTACGAGCAGTACTTC. It is translated as CASSLTGAFSSYEQYF. The chain couples TRBV6-2 or TRBV6-3 to TRBJ2-7; TRBD1 agrees at 7 bases. J lost 0 bases, V lost 6 bases, and 11 bases had no gene match. The V gene's germline CDR1 is MNHEY and CDR2 SVGEGT. The CDR3 contains 16 residues.

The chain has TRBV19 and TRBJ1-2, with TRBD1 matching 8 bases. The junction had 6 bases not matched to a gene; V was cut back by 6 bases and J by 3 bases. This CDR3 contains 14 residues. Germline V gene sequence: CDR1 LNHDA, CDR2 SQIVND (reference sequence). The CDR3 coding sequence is TGTGCCAGTAGGCCCGGGACAGGTGACTATGGCTACACCTTC. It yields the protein CASRPGTGDYGYTF.

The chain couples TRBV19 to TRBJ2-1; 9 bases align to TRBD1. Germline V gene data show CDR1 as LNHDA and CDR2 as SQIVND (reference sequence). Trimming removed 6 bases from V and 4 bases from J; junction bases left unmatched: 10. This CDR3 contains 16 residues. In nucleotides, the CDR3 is TGTGCCAGTAGCCGAGGGGCCGGGACAGGGTACAATGAGCAGTTCTTC. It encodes CASSRGAGTGYNEQFF.

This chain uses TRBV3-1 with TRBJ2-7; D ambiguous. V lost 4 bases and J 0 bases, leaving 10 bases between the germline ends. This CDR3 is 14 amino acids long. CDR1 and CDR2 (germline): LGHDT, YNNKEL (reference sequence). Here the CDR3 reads CASSRVADSYEQYF. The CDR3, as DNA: TGTGCCAGCAGCCGGGTTGCAGACTCCTACGAGCAGTACTTC.

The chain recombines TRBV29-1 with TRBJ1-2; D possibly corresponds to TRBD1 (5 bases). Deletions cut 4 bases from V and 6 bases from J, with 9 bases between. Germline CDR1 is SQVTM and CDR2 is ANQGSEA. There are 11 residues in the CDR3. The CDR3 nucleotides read TGCAGCGTTGGGTCCAGGGATGGCTACACCTTC. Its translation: CSVGSRDGYTF.

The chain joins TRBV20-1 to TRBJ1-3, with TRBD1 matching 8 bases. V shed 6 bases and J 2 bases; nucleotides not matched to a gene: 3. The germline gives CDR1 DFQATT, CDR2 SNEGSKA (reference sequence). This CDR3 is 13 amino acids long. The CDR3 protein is CSAVGQAGNTIYF. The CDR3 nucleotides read TGCAGTGCCGTGGGACAGGCTGGAAACACCATATATTTT.

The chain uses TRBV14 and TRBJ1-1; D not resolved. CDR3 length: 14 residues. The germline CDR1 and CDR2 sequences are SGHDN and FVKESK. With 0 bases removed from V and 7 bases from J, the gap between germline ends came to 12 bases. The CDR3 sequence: CASSQEVARFEAFF. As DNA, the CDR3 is TGTGCCAGCAGCCAAGAAGTAGCACGGTTTGAAGCTTTCTTT.

The CDR3 DNA reads as TGCGCCAGCAGCTTGACGGGACAGGGTCGTCCCGGGGAGCTGTTTTTT. It translates to CASSLTGQGRPGELFF. The chain carries TRBV5-1 and TRBJ2-2; 9 bases map to TRBD1. This CDR3 has 16 amino acids. Germline values: CDR1 SGHRS, CDR2 YFSETQ. The V and J ends lost 1 base and 6 bases, in that order; junction bases with no gene match: 7.

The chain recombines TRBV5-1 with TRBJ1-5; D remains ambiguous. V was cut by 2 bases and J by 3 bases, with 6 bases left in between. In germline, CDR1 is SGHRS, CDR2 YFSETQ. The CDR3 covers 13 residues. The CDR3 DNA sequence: TGCGCCAGCAGCTTCGACAACAATCAGCCCCAGCATTTT. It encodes CASSFDNNQPQHF. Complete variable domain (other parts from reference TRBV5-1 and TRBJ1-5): KAGVTQTPRYLIKTRGQQVTLSCSPISGHRSVSWYQQTPGQGLQFLFEYFSETQRNKGNFPGRFSGRQFSNSRSEMNVSTLELGDSALYLCASSFDNNQPQHFGDGTRLSIL.

The CDR3 nucleotides are TGTGCCAGCAGCTTAGATCTAGGCGGAGCGTCCGGGTGGACCCAGTACTTC. This encodes CASSLDLGGASGWTQYF. The V call is TRBV7-2, the J call TRBJ2-5; D is undetermined. This CDR3 is 17 amino acids long. Germline CDR1 and CDR2: SGHTA and FQGNSA. Trimming took 1 base from V and 7 from J, leaving 22 bases between them.

CDR3 amino acids: CASTHLGETYEQYF. In nucleotides, the CDR3 is TGTGCCAGCACCCACCTGGGAGAGACCTACGAGCAGTACTTC. This chain connects TRBV11-1 to TRBJ2-7; D is perhaps TRBD2 (5 bases). V lost 7 bases and J 2 bases, leaving 15 bases between the germline ends. This CDR3 contains 14 residues. CDR1 SGHAT and CDR2 FQDESV come from the germline V gene (reference sequence).

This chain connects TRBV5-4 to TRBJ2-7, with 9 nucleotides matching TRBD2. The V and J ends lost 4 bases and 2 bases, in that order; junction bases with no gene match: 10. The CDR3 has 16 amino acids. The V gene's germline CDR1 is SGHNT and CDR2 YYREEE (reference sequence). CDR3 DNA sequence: TGTGCCAGCAGCGAACCCCGCGCGGGAGGGGCCTACGAGCAGTACTTC. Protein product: CASSEPRAGGAYEQYF.

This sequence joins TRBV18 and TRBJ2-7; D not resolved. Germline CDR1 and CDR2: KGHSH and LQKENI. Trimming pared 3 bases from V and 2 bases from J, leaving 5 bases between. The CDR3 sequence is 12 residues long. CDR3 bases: TGTGCCAGCTCACCTACTACCTACGAGCAGTACTTC. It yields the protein CASSPTTYEQYF.

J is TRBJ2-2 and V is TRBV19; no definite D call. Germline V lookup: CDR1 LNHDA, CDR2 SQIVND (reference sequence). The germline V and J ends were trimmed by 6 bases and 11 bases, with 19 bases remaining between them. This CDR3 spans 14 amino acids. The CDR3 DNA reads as TGTGCCAGTAGAGTCCCCCTTGCGGACGGAGAGCTGTTTTTT. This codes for CASRVPLADGELFF.